This TCR beta chain was captured in a study of T-cell reconstitution after alpha-beta-depleted transplantation in children. This clonotype showed up many times. Construction of the TCRbeta library involved unique molecular identifiers. Each CDR3 protein is one row after TCRdb ran MiXCR on the PCR reads. The sample yields some 600,000 distinct CDR3 sequences, roughly 15% seen once. The material sequenced was PBMCs from the stem cell graft donor, taken from the stem cell graft. The TCR comes from a human donor who donated a stem cell graft to a child with acute myeloid leukemia.

The DNA of the CDR3 is TGCAGTGCCCACCTCCCGGGAAAGCCTCTGAACACTGAAGCTTTCTTT. It codes for CSAHLPGKPLNTEAFF. J is TRBJ1-1 and V is TRBV20-1; D remains ambiguous. From germline, CDR1 is DFQATT and CDR2 SNEGSKA (reference sequence). V gave up 6 bases and J gave up 0 bases, with 20 bases separating them. The CDR3 has 16 residues.